The 8 T cell receptor beta chains below were found in one sample sequenced in a study of blood T cells in healthy people across ages. Sample-barcoded 5' priming and a J-beta primer mix drove a second PCR of roughly 6 to 12 cycles. TCRdb itself ran the 5' RACE reads through MiXCR, one entry per CDR3 protein. The table lists around 800,000 distinct CDR3 sequences, under 45% of them singletons, with roughly a fifth in the top ten. The sequenced sample was blood. Receptor source: a man between 60 and 75 years old in good health.

V is TRBV12-3 or TRBV12-4 and J is TRBJ2-5; no clear D. V lost 1 base and J 3 bases, leaving 12 bases between the germline ends. CDR3 size: 15 residues. CDR3 in DNA: TGTGCCAGCAGTTTAGGTCCGTCTGTGGAAGAGACCCAGTACTTC. Translated: CASSLGPSVEETQYF.

In its sample, this clonotype was seen a few times. V gene TRBV4-1 combines with J gene TRBJ2-7; possibly TRBD2 for D (5 bases). Germline CDR1 is MGHRA and CDR2 is YSYEKL. Trimming took off 0 bases at V and 3 bases at J, with 9 bases between the two ends. The CDR3 is 14 amino acids. In DNA, the CDR3 is TGCGCCAGCAGCCAAGAATTGGGAGACTACGAGCAGTACTTC. Protein: CASSQELGDYEQYF.

This clonotype came up once. The rearrangement joins TRBV9 to TRBJ2-4; D call uncertain. There are 13 residues in the CDR3. Germline V gene data show CDR1 as SGDLS and CDR2 as YYNGEE. V was shortened by 6 bases and J by 13 bases, with 20 bases between the two germline ends. The CDR3 coding sequence is TGTGCCAGCACCAAACACCCCTCGGGTGAGCAGTACTTC. Its protein product is CASTKHPSGEQYF.

The chain employs TRBV10-3 and TRBJ1-2; D not resolved. CDR3 length: 16 residues. Trimming removed 1 base at V and 5 bases at J, with 17 bases between. Germline CDR1 and CDR2: ENHRY and SYGVKD. Here the CDR3 reads CAISEWPGGHGYGYTF. The CDR3 nucleotides are TGTGCCATCAGTGAGTGGCCCGGAGGTCATGGATATGGCTACACCTTC.

This clonotype was detected many times. This chain connects TRBV12-3 or TRBV12-4 to TRBJ2-7; D is unclear. This CDR3 has 13 amino acids. V was cut by 4 bases and J by 4 bases, with 11 bases left in between. The CDR3 DNA is TGTGCCAGCAGTTCGCCAGGTTCGTACGAGCAGTACTTC. Protein product: CASSSPGSYEQYF.

The count of this clonotype is one. This rearrangement joins TRBV2 to TRBJ2-6; D uncertain. Per the germline V gene, CDR1 is SNHLY and CDR2 is FYNNEI. CDR3 size: 14 residues. V lost 3 bases, J lost 0 bases, and 3 bases lay in between. DNA for the CDR3: TGTGCCAGCAGTGATTACTCTGGGGCCAACGTCCTGACTTTC. Translation: CASSDYSGANVLTF.

Only a few counts were recorded for this clonotype. This chain uses TRBV10-3 with TRBJ2-3; 10 positions match TRBD2. The germline V gene has CDR1 ENHRY and CDR2 SYGVKD. J was trimmed by 4 bases and V by 8 bases; bases with no gene match: 6. CDR3 length: 14 residues. CDR3 sequence reads: CAIGRAGGADTQYF. CDR3 DNA sequence: TGTGCCATCGGGAGAGCGGGGGGGGCAGATACGCAGTATTTT.

V usage is TRBV29-1 and J usage is TRBJ2-2, with a weak D call TRBD1 (5 bases). The CDR3 consists of 14 residues. Germline CDR1 reads SQVTM; CDR2 reads ANQGSEA. V was clipped by 6 bases and J by 7 bases, with 18 bases between them. DNA of the CDR3: TGCAGCGTAGACCCATCCAGGGTCGGCGGGGAGCTGTTTTTT. It specifies CSVDPSRVGGELFF.